The rows below give T cell receptor beta chains drawn from one sample of a study of shared clonotypes between healthy human individuals. Some clones are missing from TCRdb's copy, which holds only in-frame ones; the method was immunoSEQ multiplex PCR. The table has hundreds of thousands of clones, 95% to 97% seen once; the top ten hold roughly 0.1%. The sample consisted of naive CD8+ T cells sorted from blood. The receptors derive from a woman in her 30s in good health. CDR3s include the opening cysteine and the closing phenylalanine or tryptophan.

length: 13; V: TRBV13; J: TRBJ1-5; CDR3: CASSLEGSQPQHF
length: 14; V: TRBV29-1; J: TRBJ2-1; CDR3: CSVEEAGQEREQFF
length: 16; V: TRBV27; J: TRBJ2-2; CDR3: CASSPGTSGRTGELFF
length: 16; V: TRBV6-6; J: TRBJ1-5; CDR3: CASSYSGPYLNQPQHF
length: 16; V: TRBV19; J: TRBJ1-5; CDR3: CATSGAGTGYYQPQHF
length: 13; V: TRBV30; J: TRBJ2-3; CDR3: CAWSRSSTDTQYF
length: 14; V: TRBV5-1; J: TRBJ2-7; CDR3: CASRWTGASYEQYF
length: 15; V: TRBV5-1; J: TRBJ1-2; CDR3: CASSPAGQGGYGYTF
length: 15; V: TRBV9; J: TRBJ2-7; CDR3: CASSATGFPTDEQCF
length: 16; V: TRBV19; J: TRBJ2-1; CDR3: CASRPLAGVNYNEQFF
length: 15; V: TRBV7-8; J: TRBJ1-4; CDR3: CASNAMGTVNEKLFF
length: 14; V: TRBV7-9; J: TRBJ2-2; CDR3: CASSFLWNTGELFF
length: 15; V: TRBV5-6; J: TRBJ1-1; CDR3: CASSREGQGYPEAFF
length: 14; V: TRBV15; J: TRBJ2-5; CDR3: CATSRTLLTETQYF
length: 13; V: TRBV7-8; J: TRBJ1-3; CDR3: CASSHDFGNTIYF
length: 15; V: TRBV5-4; J: TRBJ1-2; CDR3: CASSLTGRNVYGYTF
length: 14; V: TRBV11-2; J: TRBJ2-3; CDR3: CASSPWGRPDTQYF
length: 12; V: TRBV10-3; J: TRBJ1-2; CDR3: CAISEVAYGYTF
length: 14; V: TRBV11-1; J: TRBJ2-7; CDR3: CASSHSYAGDEQYF
length: 13; V: TRBV7-8; J: TRBJ2-1; CDR3: CASCTGTGVEQFF
length: 12; V: TRBV19; J: TRBJ2-7; CDR3: CASSIGGDEQYF
length: 15; V: TRBV27; J: TRBJ2-1; CDR3: CASSITSGSFYEQFF
length: 15; V: TRBV7-9; J: TRBJ2-7; CDR3: CASSLAGSGIDEQYF
length: 13; V: TRBV7-8; J: TRBJ2-1; CDR3: CASSWTSLQEQFF
length: 16; V: TRBV2; J: TRBJ2-7; CDR3: CASSSLASLLNYEQYF
length: 12; V: TRBV18; J: TRBJ2-7; CDR3: CASSRGADEQYF
length: 16; V: TRBV6-5; J: TRBJ2-2; CDR3: CASSYSSGRNTGELFF
length: 14; V: TRBV28; J: TRBJ1-3; CDR3: CASSLQGSGNTIYF
length: 15; V: TRBV4-1; J: TRBJ2-2; CDR3: CASSQDSRNTGELFF
length: 16; V: TRBV7-2; J: TRBJ2-1; CDR3: CASNPRLGTSYNEQFF
length: 19; V: TRBV27; J: TRBJ2-7; CDR3: CASSGSGPSGRGVPYEQYF
length: 17; V: TRBV10-1; J: TRBJ2-7; CDR3: CAPHRDRGRAETYEQYF
length: 15; V: TRBV29-1; J: TRBJ2-1; CDR3: CSVWTSGGSYNEQFF
length: 16; V: TRBV28; J: TRBJ2-1; CDR3: CASSPRTSGIYNEQFF
length: 15; V: TRBV27; J: TRBJ2-5; CDR3: CASSSILEGRETQYF
length: 15; V: TRBV19; J: TRBJ1-3; CDR3: CASSITQGAGSTIYF
length: 12; V: TRBV11-2; J: TRBJ2-7; CDR3: CASSSLDYEQYF
length: 15; V: TRBV4-2; J: TRBJ1-1; CDR3: CASSQEQGSNTEAFF
length: 15; V: TRBV6-4; J: TRBJ1-1; CDR3: CASSAGTGMNTEAFF
length: 13; V: TRBV7-7; J: TRBJ2-7; CDR3: CASSLEQGYEQYF
length: 15; V: TRBV6-5; J: TRBJ2-5; CDR3: CASSSYPDKQETQYF
length: 16; V: TRBV9; J: TRBJ1-4; CDR3: CASSVGGFGTNEKLFF
length: 16; V: TRBV11-2; J: TRBJ2-1; CDR3: CASSFVAGGELDEQFF
length: 14; V: TRBV27; J: TRBJ1-1; CDR3: CASSFQGADTEAFF
length: 15; V: TRBV5-5; J: TRBJ2-2; CDR3: CASSWTGSSSGELFF
length: 14; V: TRBV2; J: TRBJ2-1; CDR3: CASSEQSSYNEQFF
length: 15; V: TRBV5-6; J: TRBJ1-2; CDR3: CASSHLDVTNYGYTF
length: 18; V: TRBV4-1; J: TRBJ2-7; CDR3: CASSQAKGSGQGAGEQYF